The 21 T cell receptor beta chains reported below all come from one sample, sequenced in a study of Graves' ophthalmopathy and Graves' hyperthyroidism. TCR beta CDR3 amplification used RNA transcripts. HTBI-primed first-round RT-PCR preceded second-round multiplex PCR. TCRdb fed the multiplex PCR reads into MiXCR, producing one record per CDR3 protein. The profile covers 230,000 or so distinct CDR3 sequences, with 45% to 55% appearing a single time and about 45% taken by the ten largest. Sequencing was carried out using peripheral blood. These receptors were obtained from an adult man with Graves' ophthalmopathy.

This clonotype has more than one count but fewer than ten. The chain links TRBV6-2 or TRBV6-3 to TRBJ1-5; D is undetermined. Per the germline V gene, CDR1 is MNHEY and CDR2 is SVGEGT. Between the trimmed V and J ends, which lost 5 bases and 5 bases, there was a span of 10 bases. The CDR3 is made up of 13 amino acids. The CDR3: CASSGTRYQPQHF. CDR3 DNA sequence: TGTGCCAGCAGTGGCACCAGATATCAGCCCCAGCATTTT.

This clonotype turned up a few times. The CDR3 reads CASRLTHGGSYEQYF. DNA for the CDR3: TGTGCCAGCAGATTGACTCACGGTGGCTCCTACGAGCAGTACTTC. The chain couples TRBV7-3 to TRBJ2-7; D is unclear. Germline V gene lookup returns CDR1 SGHTA and CDR2 FQGTGA. The CDR3 contains 15 residues. V lost 6 bases and J 0 bases, leaving 15 bases between the germline ends.

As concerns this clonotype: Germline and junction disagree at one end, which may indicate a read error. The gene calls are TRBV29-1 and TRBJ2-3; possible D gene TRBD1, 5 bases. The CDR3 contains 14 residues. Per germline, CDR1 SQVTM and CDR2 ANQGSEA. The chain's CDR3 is CSDETGLSTDTQYF. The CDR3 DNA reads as TGCAGCGATGAAACAGGTTTAAGCACAGATACGCAGTATTTT.

The CDR3 sequence is CASSGPGQETTGELFF. The CDR3 DNA is TGCGCCAGCAGTGGTCCTGGACAGGAAACCACCGGGGAGCTGTTTTTT. The chain employs TRBV10-2 and TRBJ2-2, with 7 bases lining up with TRBD1. This CDR3 spans 16 amino acids. V lost 4 bases, J lost 4 bases, and 9 bases stayed unmatched. Germline lookup yields CDR1 WSHSY and CDR2 SAAADI.

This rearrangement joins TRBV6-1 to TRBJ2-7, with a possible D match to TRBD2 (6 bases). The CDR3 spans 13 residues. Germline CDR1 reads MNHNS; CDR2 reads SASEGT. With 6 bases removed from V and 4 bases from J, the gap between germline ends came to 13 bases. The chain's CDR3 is CASRAGTLYEQYF. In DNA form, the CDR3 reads TGTGCCAGCAGGGCCGGGACTCTATACGAGCAGTACTTC.

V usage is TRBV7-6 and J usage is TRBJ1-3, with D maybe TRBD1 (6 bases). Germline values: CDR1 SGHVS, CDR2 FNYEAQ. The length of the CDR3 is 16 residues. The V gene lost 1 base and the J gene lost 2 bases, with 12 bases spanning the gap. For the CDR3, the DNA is TGTGCCAGCAGCTTAGTAACAGGGAAAGCTGGAAACACCATATATTTT. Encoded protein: CASSLVTGKAGNTIYF.

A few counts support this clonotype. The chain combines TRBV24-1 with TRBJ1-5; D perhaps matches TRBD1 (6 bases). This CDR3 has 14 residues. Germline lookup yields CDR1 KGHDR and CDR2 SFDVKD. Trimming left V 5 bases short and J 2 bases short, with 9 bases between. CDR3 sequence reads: CATSVGGGNQPQHF. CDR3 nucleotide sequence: TGTGCCACCAGTGTCGGGGGCGGCAATCAGCCCCAGCATTTT.

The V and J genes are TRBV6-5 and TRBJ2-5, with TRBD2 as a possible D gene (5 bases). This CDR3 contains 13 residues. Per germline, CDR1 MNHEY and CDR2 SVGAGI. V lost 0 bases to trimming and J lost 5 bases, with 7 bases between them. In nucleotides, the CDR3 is TGTGCCAGCAGTTACTCCCTAGCCGAGACCCAGTACTTC. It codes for CASSYSLAETQYF.

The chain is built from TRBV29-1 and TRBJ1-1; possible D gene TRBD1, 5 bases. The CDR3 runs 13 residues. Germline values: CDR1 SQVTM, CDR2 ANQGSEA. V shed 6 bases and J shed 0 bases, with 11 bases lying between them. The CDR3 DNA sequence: TGCAGCGTCACGGACATCATGAACACTGAAGCTTTCTTT. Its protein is CSVTDIMNTEAFF.

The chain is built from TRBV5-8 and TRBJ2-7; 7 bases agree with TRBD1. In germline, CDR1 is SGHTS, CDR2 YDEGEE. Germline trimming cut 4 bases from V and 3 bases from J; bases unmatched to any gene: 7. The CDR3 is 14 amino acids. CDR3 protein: CASSLQQGSYEQYF. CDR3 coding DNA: TGTGCCAGCAGCCTCCAACAGGGGAGCTACGAGCAGTACTTC. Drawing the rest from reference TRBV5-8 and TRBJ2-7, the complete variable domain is EAGVTQSPTHLIKTRGQQATLRCSPISGHTSVYWYQQALGLGLQFLLWYDEGEERNRGNFPPRFSGRQFPNYSSELNVNALELEDSALYLCASSLQQGSYEQYFGPGTRLTVT.

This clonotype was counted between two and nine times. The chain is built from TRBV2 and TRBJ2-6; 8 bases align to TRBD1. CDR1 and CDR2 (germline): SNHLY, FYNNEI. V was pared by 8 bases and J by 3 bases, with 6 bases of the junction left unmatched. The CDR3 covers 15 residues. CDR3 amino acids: CASSQGAYGANVLTF. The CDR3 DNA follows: TGTGCCAGCTCGCAGGGGGCTTATGGGGCCAACGTCCTGACTTTC.

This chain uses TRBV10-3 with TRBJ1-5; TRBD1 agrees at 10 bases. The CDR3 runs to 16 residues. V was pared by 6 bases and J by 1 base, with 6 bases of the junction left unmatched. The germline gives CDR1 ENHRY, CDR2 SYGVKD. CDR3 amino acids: CAIRGQGGGSNQPQHF. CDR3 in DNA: TGTGCCATCAGAGGACAGGGGGGTGGGAGCAATCAGCCCCAGCATTTT.

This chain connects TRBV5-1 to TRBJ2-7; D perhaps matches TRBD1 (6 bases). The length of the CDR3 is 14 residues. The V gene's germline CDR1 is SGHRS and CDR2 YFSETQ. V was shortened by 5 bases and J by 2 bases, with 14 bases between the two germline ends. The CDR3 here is CASRLNAGAYEQYF. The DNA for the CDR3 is TGCGCCAGCAGGCTAAATGCAGGGGCCTACGAGCAGTACTTC.

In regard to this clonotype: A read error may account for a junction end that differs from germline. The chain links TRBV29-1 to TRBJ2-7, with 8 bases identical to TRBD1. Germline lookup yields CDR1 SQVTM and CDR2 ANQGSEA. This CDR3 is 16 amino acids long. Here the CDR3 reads CASSHRRQGTSYEQYF. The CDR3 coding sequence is TGTGCCAGCAGCCACCGTCGACAGGGGACTTCCTACGAGCAGTACTTC.

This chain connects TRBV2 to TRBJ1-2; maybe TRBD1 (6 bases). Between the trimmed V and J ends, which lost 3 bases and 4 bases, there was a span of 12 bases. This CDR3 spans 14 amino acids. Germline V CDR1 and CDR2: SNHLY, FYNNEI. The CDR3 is CASSDSRGGYGYTF. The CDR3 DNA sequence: TGTGCCAGCAGTGATTCCAGGGGAGGCTATGGCTACACCTTC.

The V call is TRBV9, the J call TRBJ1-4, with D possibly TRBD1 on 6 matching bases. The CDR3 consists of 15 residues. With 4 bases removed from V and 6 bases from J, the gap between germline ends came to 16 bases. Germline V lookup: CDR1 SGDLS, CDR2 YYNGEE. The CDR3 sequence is CASSHAGGADEKLFF. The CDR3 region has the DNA TGTGCCAGCAGCCACGCCGGGGGGGCAGATGAAAAACTGTTTTTT.

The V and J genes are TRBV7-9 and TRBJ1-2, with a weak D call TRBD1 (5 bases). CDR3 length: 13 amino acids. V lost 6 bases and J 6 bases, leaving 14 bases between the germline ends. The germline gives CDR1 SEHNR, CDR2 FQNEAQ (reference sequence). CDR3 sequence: CASRLRSGDGYTF. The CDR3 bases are TGTGCCAGCAGGTTAAGGTCGGGGGATGGCTACACCTTC.

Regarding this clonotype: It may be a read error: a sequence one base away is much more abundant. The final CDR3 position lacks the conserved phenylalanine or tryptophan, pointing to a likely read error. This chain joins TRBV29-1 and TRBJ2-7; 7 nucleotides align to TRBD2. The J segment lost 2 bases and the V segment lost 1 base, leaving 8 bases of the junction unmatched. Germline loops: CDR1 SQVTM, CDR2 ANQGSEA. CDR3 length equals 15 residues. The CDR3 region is CSVEGDQGGAYEQYL. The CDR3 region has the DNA TGCAGCGTTGAAGGAGACCAGGGAGGGGCCTACGAGCAGTACCTC.

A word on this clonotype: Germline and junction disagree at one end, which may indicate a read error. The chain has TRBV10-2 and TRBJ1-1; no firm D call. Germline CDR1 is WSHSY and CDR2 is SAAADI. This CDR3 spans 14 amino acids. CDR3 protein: CASSELGVNTEAFF. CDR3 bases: TGTGCCAGCAGTGAACTTGGGGTGAACACTGAAGCTTTCTTT.

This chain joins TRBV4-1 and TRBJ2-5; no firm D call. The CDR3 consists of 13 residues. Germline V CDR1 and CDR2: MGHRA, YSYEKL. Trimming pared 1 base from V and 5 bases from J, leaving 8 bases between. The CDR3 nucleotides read TGCGCCAGCAGCCAAGGGGTTTTGGAGACCCAGTACTTC. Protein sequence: CASSQGVLETQYF.

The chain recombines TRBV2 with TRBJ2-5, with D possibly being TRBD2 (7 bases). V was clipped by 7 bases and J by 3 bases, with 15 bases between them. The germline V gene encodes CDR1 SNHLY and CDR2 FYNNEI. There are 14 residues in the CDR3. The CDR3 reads CASNLRGGEETQYF. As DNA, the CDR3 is TGTGCCAGCAATTTAAGGGGGGGCGAAGAGACCCAGTACTTC.